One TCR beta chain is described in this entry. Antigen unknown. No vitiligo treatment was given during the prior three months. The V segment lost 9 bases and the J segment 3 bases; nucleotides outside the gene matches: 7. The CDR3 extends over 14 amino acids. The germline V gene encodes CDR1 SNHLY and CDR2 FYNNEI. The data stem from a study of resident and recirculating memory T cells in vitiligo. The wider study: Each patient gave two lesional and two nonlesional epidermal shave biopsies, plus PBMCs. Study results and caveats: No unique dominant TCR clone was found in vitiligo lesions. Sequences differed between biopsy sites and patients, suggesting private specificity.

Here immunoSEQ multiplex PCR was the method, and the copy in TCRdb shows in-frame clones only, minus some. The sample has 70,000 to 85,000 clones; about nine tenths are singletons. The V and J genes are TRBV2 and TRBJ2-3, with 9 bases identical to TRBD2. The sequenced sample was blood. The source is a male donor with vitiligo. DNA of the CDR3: TGTGCCAGTATGGGACTAGCCCTAACAGATACGCAGTATTTT. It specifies CASMGLALTDTQYF. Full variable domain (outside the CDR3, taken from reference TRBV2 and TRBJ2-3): EPEVTQTPSHQVTQMGQEVILRCVPISNHLYFYWYRQILGQKVEFLVSFYNNEISEKSEIFDDQFSVERPDGSNFTLKIRSTKLEDSAMYFCASMGLALTDTQYFGPGTRLTVL.